This T cell receptor (beta chain) derives from a study of cytomegalovirus exposure and HLA in healthy donors. The CDR3 consists of 17 residues. With V trimmed by 0 bases and J by 0 bases, 6 bases remained unmatched. The V gene's germline CDR1 is SGHNT and CDR2 YYREEE (reference sequence). Donors were ostensibly healthy at sampling, although undocumented immune exposures were probable. Primers for the PCR totalled 60 Vbeta and 13 Jbeta. The method was immunoSEQ multiplex PCR; TCRdb's version includes in-frame clones alone and lacks a portion of them. Of 87,000 or so clones detected, around 60% appear once; the ten largest clones hold approximately 3%.

The sample comprised PBMCs. The sequence came from a man in his sixties in good health and CMV-seronegative. The rearrangement links TRBV5-4 to TRBJ2-5; 9 positions agree with TRBD2. DNA of the CDR3: TGTGCCAGCAGCTTGGGGCTTCTAGCGGGATACCAAGAGACCCAGTACTTC. This translates into CASSLGLLAGYQETQYF. The complete variable domain, with remaining parts taken from reference TRBV5-4 and TRBJ2-5, reads ETGVTQSPTHLIKTRGQQVTLRCSSQSGHNTVSWYQQALGQGPQFIFQYYREEENGRGNFPPRFSGLQFPNYSSELNVNALELDDSALYLCASSLGLLAGYQETQYFGPGTRLLVL.